A single sample gave rise to the 21 T cell receptor beta chains below, sequenced in a study of T-cell reconstitution after alpha-beta-depleted transplantation in children. Unique molecular identifiers featured in how the TCRbeta library was prepared. MiXCR was run by TCRdb on the PCR reads, yielding one entry per CDR3 protein. The sample has some 490,000 distinct CDR3 sequences, approximately 13% seen once. Sample: PBMCs from the stem cell graft donor, taken from the stem cell graft. Receptors were obtained from a human donor who donated a stem cell graft to a child with combined immunodeficiency.

This clonotype was seen many times. CDR3 sequence: CASSEFLSNTGELFF. The CDR3 region has the DNA TGTGCCAGCAGTGAATTCCTGTCGAACACCGGGGAGCTGTTTTTT. This chain connects TRBV6-1 to TRBJ2-2; D unresolved. Germline CDR1 is MNHNS and CDR2 is SASEGT. The CDR3 consists of 15 residues. V gave up 2 bases and J gave up 0 bases, with 7 bases separating them.

This clonotype has only a few counts. This sequence joins TRBV7-2 and TRBJ2-7; TRBD2 matches 9 bases. Per germline, CDR1 SGHTA and CDR2 FQGNSA. The V gene end was trimmed by 3 bases and the J gene end by 12 bases; junction bases not matched to a gene: 9. The CDR3 runs 13 residues. CDR3 nucleotides: TGTGCCAGCAGCTTGGACCCTAGCGGGACCCGGTACTTC. Amino acid sequence: CASSLDPSGTRYF.

V is TRBV11-2 and J is TRBJ2-2, with D perhaps matching TRBD2 (6 bases). V was pared by 1 base and J by 1 base, with 22 bases between. CDR3 length: 20 amino acids. CDR1 is SGHAT, CDR2 FQNNGV, per germline. Written as DNA, the CDR3 is TGTGCCAGCAGCTTAGGATTCCGTGTGGCGGGAAAGGAGAACACCGGGGAGCTGTTTTTT. It specifies CASSLGFRVAGKENTGELFF.

This clonotype was picked up many times. The chain joins TRBV12-3 or TRBV12-4 to TRBJ1-3; tentative D call: TRBD1 (6 bases). V dropped 5 bases and J dropped 1 base, with 9 bases sitting between them. The CDR3 covers 14 residues. CDR3: CASSPDRSGNTIYF. The CDR3 DNA sequence: TGTGCCAGCAGTCCGGACAGATCTGGAAACACCATATATTTT.

The rearrangement links TRBV28 to TRBJ2-1, with 16 nucleotides matching TRBD2. The CDR3 runs to 18 residues. Trimming at V came to 8 bases and at J to 9 bases, leaving 16 bases not matched to a gene. The germline CDR1 and CDR2 sequences are MDHEN and SYDVKM. CDR3 nucleotides: TGTGCCAGCGGCCCGGGACTAGCGGGAGGGCCGTACCTGGGTGAGCAGTTCTTC. Its protein product is CASGPGLAGGPYLGEQFF.

Only a few counts were recorded for this clonotype. CDR3 coding DNA: TGTGCCAGCAGCTTAGCTGGCGGGGGCGGCCGCACAGATACGCAGTATTTT. Translating it yields CASSLAGGGGRTDTQYF. The chain joins TRBV7-2 to TRBJ2-3, with TRBD2 as a possible D gene (7 bases). The CDR3 consists of 17 residues. Germline V gives CDR1 SGHTA, CDR2 FQGNSA. Trimming pared 0 bases from V and 1 base from J, leaving 14 bases between.

This clonotype turned up a few times. This chain links TRBV12-3 or TRBV12-4 with TRBJ2-1, with D unclear. Trimming took 5 bases from V and 4 from J, leaving 9 bases between them. This CDR3 comprises 13 residues. The CDR3 bases are TGTGCCAGCAGTGTACGAGGTTACAATGAGCAGTTCTTC. This gives the protein CASSVRGYNEQFF.

This clonotype was recorded a few times. The chain is built from TRBV20-1 and TRBJ2-7; tentatively, D is TRBD1 or TRBD2 (6 bases each). Germline V gene lookup returns CDR1 DFQATT and CDR2 SNEGSKA (reference sequence). This CDR3 comprises 11 residues. V dropped 6 bases and J dropped 4 bases, with 10 bases sitting between them. This chain's CDR3 is CSAGGPYEQYF. CDR3 DNA: TGCAGTGCAGGGGGGCCGTACGAGCAGTACTTC.

This clonotype was seen many times. J is TRBJ2-7 and V is TRBV7-9; 7 bases map to TRBD1. V gave up 5 bases and J gave up 4 bases; unmatched junction bases: 11. Per the germline V gene, CDR1 is SEHNR and CDR2 is FQNEAQ (reference sequence). The CDR3 extends over 15 amino acids. CDR3 protein: CASSDAGGLGYEQYF. In nucleotides, the CDR3 is TGTGCCAGCAGCGACGCAGGGGGTCTCGGGTACGAGCAGTACTTC.

Ten or more counts support this clonotype. V gene TRBV6-2 or TRBV6-3 combines with J gene TRBJ2-1; TRBD2 matches at 8 bases. Looked up from germline, CDR1 is MNHEY and CDR2 is SVGEGT. The CDR3 is 15 amino acids. V shed 4 bases, J shed 6 bases, and the junction held 8 bases outside the gene matches. CDR3 coding DNA: TGTGCCAGCAGTTCGGATAGCGGGATCTCCAATGAGCAGTTCTTC. It encodes CASSSDSGISNEQFF.

This clonotype was counted only a few times. The chain carries TRBV25-1 and TRBJ2-3, with 13 positions matching TRBD2. This CDR3 has 21 residues. The trim removed 2 bases at V and 0 bases at J, leaving 14 bases unmatched. From germline, CDR1 is MGHDK and CDR2 SYGVNS. The CDR3 DNA reads TGTGCCAGCAGTGAACTGATGGGGACTAGCGGGGAGAGGACTAGCACAGATACGCAGTATTTT. Translation: CASSELMGTSGERTSTDTQYF. Filled out from reference TRBV25-1 and TRBJ2-3, the complete variable domain reads EADIYQTPRYLVIGTGKKITLECSQTMGHDKMYWYQQDPGMELHLIHYSYGVNSTEKGDLSSESTVSRIRTEHFPLTLESARPSHTSQYLCASSELMGTSGERTSTDTQYFGPGTRLTVL.

The V and J genes are TRBV14 and TRBJ2-3; D uncertain. Trimming took 5 bases from V and 3 from J, leaving 9 bases between them. Germline V gives CDR1 SGHDN, CDR2 FVKESK. This CDR3 is 13 amino acids long. The CDR3 region is CASSTHLTDTQYF. The DNA for the CDR3 is TGTGCCAGCAGCACCCACTTGACAGATACGCAGTATTTT.

This clonotype was observed at least ten times. The chain's CDR3 is CASSPSVFVNEQFF. The CDR3 DNA follows: TGTGCCAGCAGTCCTAGCGTTTTTGTCAATGAGCAGTTCTTC. The chain uses TRBV12-3 or TRBV12-4 and TRBJ2-1; a possible D gene is TRBD2 (6 bases). This CDR3 spans 14 amino acids. Trimming left V 5 bases short and J 6 bases short, with 14 bases between.

This sequence joins TRBV27 and TRBJ2-3; D is unresolved. This CDR3 has 14 amino acids. The V gene's germline CDR1 is MNHEY and CDR2 SMNVEV (reference sequence). V lost 2 bases, J lost 5 bases, and 11 bases lay in between. The CDR3 protein is CASSLPPREDTQYF. The CDR3, as DNA: TGTGCCAGCAGTTTACCCCCTAGAGAAGATACGCAGTATTTT.

This chain uses TRBV29-1 with TRBJ2-1, with TRBD2 matching over 15 bases. This CDR3 has 17 residues. CDR1 is SQVTM and CDR2 is ANQGSEA in the germline V gene. With 5 bases clipped from V and 2 bases from J, the junction kept 7 bases outside the gene matches. The DNA for the CDR3 is TGCAGCGTTAGGGGGACTAGCGGGGGGAAAACCTACAATGAGCAGTTCTTC. It specifies CSVRGTSGGKTYNEQFF.

This sequence joins TRBV20-1 and TRBJ1-2; D ambiguous. The germline V gene encodes CDR1 DFQATT and CDR2 SNEGSKA (reference sequence). Trimming stripped 2 bases from V and 2 bases from J, with 6 bases between. This CDR3 is built from 12 residues. CDR3 nucleotide sequence: TGCAGTGCTAGACCGGGGAACTATGGCTACACCTTC. Its translation: CSARPGNYGYTF.

This clonotype has a handful of counts. The chain couples TRBV20-1 to TRBJ2-3; 7 bases map to TRBD2. Germline CDR1 DFQATT, CDR2 SNEGSKA (reference sequence). The V gene end was trimmed by 3 bases and the J gene end by 0 bases; junction bases not matched to a gene: 18. The CDR3 is 19 amino acids. The CDR3 reads CSASPLLSGEFTSTDTQYF. DNA for the CDR3: TGCAGTGCTAGTCCGCTGTTGAGCGGGGAGTTTACTAGCACAGATACGCAGTATTTT.

The chain couples TRBV7-9 to TRBJ2-5; perhaps TRBD2 as D (6 bases). This CDR3 region has 13 residues. The ends were cut back, 4 bases at V and 0 bases at J, with 6 bases in the middle. Germline CDR1 and CDR2: SEHNR and FQNEAQ (reference sequence). The CDR3 coding sequence is TGTGCCAGCAGCTGGGACTACCAAGAGACCCAGTACTTC. It encodes CASSWDYQETQYF.

The table lists this clonotype with a few counts. The V call is TRBV6-1, the J call TRBJ2-1; tentatively, D is TRBD2 (5 bases). Trimming left V 7 bases short and J 5 bases short, with 18 bases between. The CDR3 spans 15 residues. CDR1 and CDR2 from the germline V gene are MNHNS and SASEGT. The CDR3 sequence: CASTPAGQVNNEQFF. The CDR3 coding sequence is TGTGCCAGCACACCGGCGGGCCAAGTAAACAATGAGCAGTTCTTC.

This clonotype was seen a few times. V and J are TRBV12-3 or TRBV12-4 and TRBJ2-7, with TRBD2 matching over 8 bases. V shed 6 bases, J shed 2 bases, and the junction held 6 bases outside the gene matches. This CDR3 is built from 14 residues. Written as DNA, the CDR3 is TGTGCCAGCAGGCCGAGCGGGAGAACCTACGAGCAGTACTTC. Protein sequence: CASRPSGRTYEQYF.

This clonotype has at least ten counts. This sequence joins TRBV6-2 or TRBV6-3 and TRBJ2-1; 9 bases fit TRBD2. CDR1 is MNHEY, CDR2 SVGEGT, per germline. This CDR3 is 20 amino acids long. V dropped 2 bases and J dropped 3; count of bases not matched to a gene: 17. CDR3 DNA sequence: TGTGCCAGCAGTTACAAGACGCTAAACATAGCGGGGGCCTTCTACAATGAGCAGTTCTTC. Translated: CASSYKTLNIAGAFYNEQFF.